The 17 T cell receptor beta chains presented below share a single source sample, sequenced in a study of T cell clonality in common variable immunodeficiency. The repertoire was sequenced with immunoSEQ multiplex PCR; TCRdb's copy has only in-frame clones and lacks some. The sample was found to contain 15,000 to 25,000 clones, and every one recurs. No cognate antigen is known for these TCRs. General study results and limits: Common variable immunodeficiency TCR beta sequences reportedly had fewer deletions and N-nucleotide insertions.

The material sequenced was peripheral blood mononuclear cells. These receptors all come from a human donor with common variable immunodeficiency.

This clone was seen a few times. The CDR3 end is not reached by the read, which stops 3 residues before it; the germline J gene fills it in. This chain connects TRBV6-2 or TRBV6-3 to TRBJ1-1; no clear D. The CDR3 has 16 residues. In germline, CDR1 is MNHEY, CDR2 SVGEGT. V gave up 7 bases and J gave up 1 base, with 19 bases separating them. CDR3 amino acids: CASNPLVTLPNTEAFF. The CDR3 DNA, read in part, is TGTGCCAGCAATCCATTGGTGACTCTGCCGAACACTGAA.

Many counts were recorded for this clone. Read sequence stops 3 residues before the CDR3 end, and the germline J gene provides the missing end. The rearrangement uses TRBV6-1 and TRBJ2-3; D might be TRBD2 (6 bases). Germline CDR1 and CDR2: MNHNS and SASEGT. This CDR3 is 16 amino acids long. Deletions cut 0 bases from V and 6 bases from J, with 16 bases between. This chain's CDR3 is CASSEASSVQRDTQYF. CDR3 DNA, as far as it was read: TGTGCCAGCAGTGAAGCGTCTAGCGTCCAGAGGGATACG.

This clone was picked up a small number of times. Read sequence stops 3 residues before the CDR3 end, and the germline J gene provides the missing end. The rearrangement joins TRBV30 to TRBJ1-4; D ambiguous. V lost 6 bases and J 4 bases, leaving 12 bases between the germline ends. This CDR3 spans 13 amino acids. Germline V gene sequence: CDR1 GTSNPN, CDR2 SVGIG (reference sequence). The chain's CDR3 is CACQRGGNEKLFF. The sequenced part of the CDR3 DNA is TGTGCCTGCCAAAGAGGCGGTAATGAAAAA.

This clone was counted a few times. The read stops 3 residues short of the end of the CDR3; the missing end is completed from the germline J gene. V gene TRBV7-9 combines with J gene TRBJ1-1, with a possible D match to TRBD1 (6 bases). The germline V gene encodes CDR1 SEHNR and CDR2 FQNEAQ (reference sequence). With 4 bases removed from V and 6 bases from J, the gap between germline ends came to 12 bases. CDR3 length: 13 amino acids. The CDR3 sequence is CASSYRVGAEAFF. CDR3 bases read: TGTGCCAGCAGCTACAGGGTGGGCGCTGAA.

Comment on this clone: The read terminates 3 residues ahead of where the CDR3 ends, so the germline J gene completes it. V is TRBV19 and J is TRBJ1-5, with a tentative D call TRBD1 (5 bases). Germline V CDR1 and CDR2: LNHDA, SQIVND (reference sequence). The CDR3 extends over 13 amino acids. The germline V and J ends were trimmed by 5 bases and 2 bases, with 7 bases remaining between them. The CDR3 bases that were read are TGTGCCAGTAGTTTCAGGGGCAATCAGCCC. Residues: CASSFRGNQP. The complete CDR3 reads CASSFRGNQPQHF.

By frequency in the sample, this clone is medium-sized. From the germline J gene comes the end of the CDR3, since the read stops 3 residues before it. J is TRBJ1-1 and V is TRBV12-3 or TRBV12-4; tentatively, D is TRBD1 (5 bases). The CDR3 runs to 13 residues. The V end lost 6 bases, the J end lost 3 bases, and 11 bases lay between the germline ends. This CDR3 reads CASSAQGYTEAFF. CDR3 DNA (partial): TGTGCCAGCAGCGCTCAGGGTTACACTGAA.

With regard to this clone: The read finishes 3 residues shy of the CDR3 end, and the germline J gene is used to complete it. V and J are TRBV2 and TRBJ2-3; D gene uncertain. V lost 0 bases and J lost 5, with 9 bases in between. This CDR3 has 14 amino acids. In germline, CDR1 is SNHLY, CDR2 FYNNEI. The DNA read from the CDR3 is TGTGCCAGCAGTGAAGCCCCCGCGATAGATACG. Translation: CASSEAPAIDT. The whole CDR3 is CASSEAPAIDTQYF. Supplemented by reference TRBV2 and TRBJ2-3, the full variable domain reads EPEVTQTPSHQVTQMGQEVILRCVPISNHLYFYWYRQILGQKVEFLVSFYNNEISEKSEIFDDQFSVERPDGSNFTLKIRSTKLEDSAMYFCASSEAPAIDTQYFGPGTRLTVL.

This clone appeared a few times. The read terminates 3 residues before the CDR3 end, so the remaining end is supplied by the germline J gene. The chain combines TRBV6-2 or TRBV6-3 with TRBJ2-7; the D gene is possibly TRBD1 (6 bases). Germline V gives CDR1 MNHEY, CDR2 SVGEGT. The CDR3 has 14 amino acids. Trimming took off 2 bases at V and 1 base at J, with 9 bases between the two ends. The covered CDR3 bases are TGTGCCAGCAGTTACGGGGGCGCATCCTACGAG. Translating it yields CASSYGGASYE. The whole CDR3 region reads CASSYGGASYEQYF.

This clone has a handful of counts. The CDR3 extends 3 residues past the end of the read, so its final part is completed from the germline J gene. The V and J genes are TRBV5-1 and TRBJ2-3; the match to TRBD1 covers 11 bases. The germline gives CDR1 SGHRS, CDR2 YFSETQ. The CDR3 length is 15 residues. J gave up 1 base and V 5 bases, and 3 bases lay outside the gene matches. The CDR3 DNA, read in part, is TGCGCCAGCAGACCGGGACAGGGGGGCACAGATACG. It specifies CASRPGQGGTDT. The CDR3 as a whole reads CASRPGQGGTDTQYF.

This clone was seen more than once but under ten times. The read ends 3 residues shy of where the CDR3 ends; the end is completed using the germline J gene. The chain couples TRBV7-9 to TRBJ2-5; TRBD2 aligns across 12 bases. This CDR3 contains 15 residues. The J segment lost 5 bases and the V segment lost 5 bases, leaving 6 bases of the junction unmatched. Germline CDR1 reads SEHNR; CDR2 reads FQNEAQ (reference sequence). The DNA read from the CDR3 is TGTGCCAGCAGCCCCCTCGGGACTAGCGGGGAGACC. It translates to CASSPLGTSGET. The entire CDR3 protein is CASSPLGTSGETQYF.

About this clone itself: The read falls 3 residues short of the CDR3 end, and the missing part is taken from the germline J gene. J is TRBJ2-5 and V is TRBV7-2; 7 bases line up with TRBD1. Trimming cost V 3 bases and J 1 base; bases outside gene matches: 2. The CDR3 is 14 amino acids. Per germline, CDR1 SGHTA and CDR2 FQGNSA. Incomplete CDR3 DNA: TGTGCCAGCAGCTTGACAGGGCCCCAAGAGACC. Amino acid sequence: CASSLTGPQET. The full CDR3 protein is CASSLTGPQETQYF. Full variable domain (rest looked up from reference TRBV7-2 and TRBJ2-5): GAGVSQSPSNKVTEKGKDVELRCDPISGHTALYWYRQSLGQGLEFLIYFQGNSAPDKSGLPSDRFSAERTGGSVSTLTIQRTQQEDSAVYLCASSLTGPQETQYFGPGTRLLVL.

Notes on this clone: The CDR3 end falls 3 residues outside the read, so it is completed with the germline J gene. The same CDR3 arises from other DNA sequences in this sample as well. The genes are TRBV30 and TRBJ2-5; TRBD1 aligns across 7 bases. There are 14 residues in the CDR3. Germline V gene lookup returns CDR1 GTSNPN and CDR2 SVGIG (reference sequence). J gave up 5 bases and V 0 bases, and 6 bases lay outside the gene matches. CDR3 loop: CAWSVGQGVETQYF. Incomplete CDR3 DNA: TGTGCCTGGAGTGTAGGGCAGGGGGTTGAGACC.

With respect to this clone: The read halts 3 residues ahead of the CDR3 end, with the missing end drawn from the germline J gene. The V and J genes are TRBV7-2 and TRBJ2-1; 7 positions agree with TRBD2. Trimming cost V 2 bases and J 9 bases; bases outside gene matches: 7. Germline V gene sequence: CDR1 SGHTA, CDR2 FQGNSA. The CDR3 extends over 14 amino acids. The sequenced CDR3 bases are TGTGCCAGCAGCTTAATGGCGGGAGCGGGTGAG. Translation: CASSLMAGAGE. The whole CDR3 sequence is CASSLMAGAGEQFF.

This clone has just a few counts. The read comes to an end 3 residues before the CDR3 does, leaving the germline J gene to fill in the end. The V gene is TRBV19, the J gene TRBJ1-1; 7 positions match TRBD1. The V gene's germline CDR1 is LNHDA and CDR2 SQIVND (reference sequence). J lost 2 bases, V lost 5 bases, and 5 bases had no gene match. The CDR3 covers 14 residues. The CDR3 sequence is CASSVEGANTEAFF. The DNA read from the CDR3 is TGTGCCAGTAGTGTGGAGGGGGCTAACACTGAA.

CDR3 in amino acids: CASSPPRITDTQYF. The CDR3 DNA, read in part, is TGTGCCAGCTCACCACCGCGGATCACAGATACG. The V and J genes are TRBV18 and TRBJ2-3, with D uncertain. Read coverage stops 3 residues before the CDR3 terminus; the germline J gene supplies the remainder. The germline CDR1 and CDR2 sequences are KGHSH and LQKENI. Trimming removed 0 bases from V and 2 bases from J, with 6 bases in between. The length of the CDR3 is 14 residues.

In its sample, this clone was seen a few times. The read ends 3 residues before the CDR3 terminus; that terminus is restored from the germline J gene. The V gene is TRBV19, the J gene TRBJ2-5; 7 nucleotides match TRBD1. Germline CDR1 and CDR2: LNHDA and SQIVND (reference sequence). The CDR3 is made up of 15 amino acids. The J segment lost 7 bases and the V segment lost 1 base, leaving 9 bases of the junction unmatched. The chain's CDR3 is CASSIGNRGTGTQYF. Incomplete CDR3 DNA: TGTGCCAGTAGTATAGGTAACAGGGGCACCGGGACC.

There are many counts of this clone. The read gets to within 3 residues of the CDR3 end, and the germline J gene fills in the rest. V usage is TRBV20-1 and J usage is TRBJ2-3; a possible D gene is TRBD2 (6 bases). V dropped 8 bases and J dropped 0 bases, with 9 bases sitting between them. The germline V gene encodes CDR1 DFQATT and CDR2 SNEGSKA (reference sequence). This CDR3 comprises 12 residues. The covered CDR3 bases are TGCAGTAGGCGGGGCAGCACAGATACG. It specifies CSRRGSTDT. The full CDR3 reads CSRRGSTDTQYF.